The present T cell receptor beta chain was sequenced within a study of T cell repertoires in cytomegalovirus infection. As for the study in general: Public TCR beta signatures marked donors with CMV infection and the matching HLA.

TCRdb re-called the reads through MiXCR, storing one row per CDR3 protein. Among some 800,000 distinct CDR3 sequences listed, under 35% were seen once. On this clonotype: Antigen: not known.

Trimming left V 0 bases short and J 3 bases short, with 15 bases between. This CDR3 contains 17 residues. Germline lookup yields CDR1 LNHNV and CDR2 YYDKDF (reference sequence). Source: cultured CD8+ T cells from PBMCs, taken from culture after CMV antigen stimulation. The rearrangement joins TRBV15 to TRBJ1-5; D gene uncertain. The receptor was derived from a human donor in good health (CMV status not recorded). Some clones in this sample may be carry-over from other donors' samples. CDR3 coding DNA: TGTGCCACCAGCAGAGATTTGGTCCGGGCATACAATCAGCCCCAGCATTTT. This encodes CATSRDLVRAYNQPQHF.